What follows is one T cell receptor beta chain and its context. Source study methods: Quantification of nucleated cells was approximated via reference gene primer amplification. TCRdb's table, derived via immunoSEQ multiplex PCR, lists solely in-frame clones and lacks some. The DNA was the basis for D and trimming; V, J and clone size are from that table. The top ten hold approximately 7.9% of the sample, which has about 230,000 clones, roughly 80% seen once. The CDR3 is made up of 14 amino acids. Per germline, CDR1 MNHEY and CDR2 SMNVEV (reference sequence). V lost 6 bases, J lost 7 bases, and 11 bases stayed unmatched. This record belongs to a study of blood T cell repertoires in COVID-19. On the study more broadly: Acute-phase and convalescent COVID-19 samples originated in the United States, Italy and Spain. T cells, B-cell-depleted T cells, or PBMCs provided the cDNA or gDNA that served as material.

The rearrangement links TRBV27 to TRBJ1-2; TRBD1 matches at 7 bases. Sequencing was done on a sample of peripheral blood. The receptor comes from a woman of 80 years or more with acute or convalescent COVID-19. CDR3 nucleotide sequence: TGTGCCAGCAGCTACAGGGGCGTCGAGGGTGGCTACACCTTC. Translation: CASSYRGVEGGYTF.